Following are 19 T cell receptor beta chains from one sample sequenced in a study of T cell responses to AZD1222 COVID-19 vaccine. Profiling relied on immunoSEQ multiplex PCR, and the TCRdb table lists in-frame clones only, not all of them. The table records approximately 100,000 clones, 91% of them present only once. This sample comprised peripheral blood, obtained on day 0 of AZD1222 vaccination. The receptor source for this set is an adult in good health.

J is TRBJ2-7 and V is TRBV28, with 8 bases that match TRBD1. This CDR3 is built from 15 residues. Trimming removed 6 bases from V and 3 bases from J; junction bases left unmatched: 10. The germline CDR1 and CDR2 sequences are MDHEN and SYDVKM. The CDR3 nucleotides read TGTGCCAGCAGAGGGACAGGACCCGGGGACTACGAGCAGTACTTC. The encoded protein is CASRGTGPGDYEQYF.

In its sample, this clone was seen once. The V call is TRBV6-4, the J call TRBJ2-2; 7 bases align to TRBD1. Germline V gene lookup returns CDR1 MRHNA and CDR2 SNTAGT. This CDR3 is built from 13 residues. J gave up 3 bases and V 6 bases, and 1 base lay outside the gene matches. The CDR3, as DNA: TGTGCCAGCAGCGGACAGGACACCGGGGAGCTGTTTTTT. This translates into CASSGQDTGELFF.

V gene TRBV27 combines with J gene TRBJ2-5; D may be TRBD1 (5 bases). This CDR3 region has 15 residues. Germline CDR1 is MNHEY and CDR2 is SMNVEV (reference sequence). V lost 1 base and J 9 bases, leaving 18 bases between the germline ends. The CDR3 sequence: CASSLYGNFQGAQYF. The DNA of the CDR3 is TGTGCCAGCAGTTTATATGGCAACTTTCAAGGGGCCCAGTACTTC.

This chain uses TRBV29-1 with TRBJ2-3; D might be TRBD1 (6 bases). There are 13 residues in the CDR3. The V end lost 6 bases, the J end lost 2 bases, and 12 bases lay between the germline ends. Germline CDR1 is SQVTM and CDR2 is ANQGSEA. The chain's CDR3 is CSVGTKHTDTQYF. The DNA for the CDR3 is TGCAGCGTCGGGACAAAACACACAGATACGCAGTATTTT.

The chain recombines TRBV10-3 with TRBJ2-3; D is unresolved. The CDR3 covers 13 residues. CDR1 ENHRY and CDR2 SYGVKD come from the germline V gene. V lost 8 bases and J 0 bases, leaving 9 bases between the germline ends. The CDR3 nucleotides read TGTGCCATCGGGAACTTGAGCACAGATACGCAGTATTTT. As protein: CAIGNLSTDTQYF.

V and J are TRBV18 and TRBJ2-3; D remains ambiguous. Trimming removed 5 bases from V and 5 bases from J, with 11 bases in between. This CDR3 region has 13 residues. Germline values: CDR1 KGHSH, CDR2 LQKENI. CDR3 protein: CASSILEGDTQYF. Written as DNA, the CDR3 is TGTGCCAGCTCAATCCTGGAAGGAGATACGCAGTATTTT.

The CDR3 DNA reads as TGTGCCAGCAGTTTATTCTCTAGCGGGACCTACAATGAGCAGTTCTTC. This gives the protein CASSLFSSGTYNEQFF. V and J are TRBV27 and TRBJ2-1; 9 nucleotides agree with TRBD2. Trimming removed 1 base from V and 2 bases from J; junction bases left unmatched: 3. Germline V gives CDR1 MNHEY, CDR2 SMNVEV (reference sequence). CDR3 size: 16 residues.

The chain couples TRBV5-1 to TRBJ2-5; perhaps D is TRBD1 or TRBD2 (5 bases each). The germline V gene has CDR1 SGHRS and CDR2 YFSETQ. This CDR3 is 14 amino acids long. V gave up 3 bases and J gave up 4 bases, with 13 bases separating them. CDR3 bases: TGCGCCAGCAGCTCGGGGCTTACTGGAGAGACCCAGTACTTC. Its protein product is CASSSGLTGETQYF.

The chain employs TRBV7-9 and TRBJ2-2; D ambiguous. Germline CDR1 is SEHNR and CDR2 is FQNEAQ (reference sequence). V shed 5 bases and J shed 0 bases, with 1 base lying between them. The CDR3 spans 12 residues. The CDR3 is CASSTNTGELFF. CDR3 coding DNA: TGTGCCAGCAGCACGAACACCGGGGAGCTGTTTTTT.

The chain couples TRBV7-9 to TRBJ1-2; the D is unclear. The CDR3 loop spans 14 amino acids. Germline V CDR1 and CDR2: SEHNR, FQNEAQ (reference sequence). Trimming stripped 3 bases from V and 7 bases from J, with 15 bases between. The CDR3 nucleotides read TGTGCCAGCAGCTTCGGCCGTAGCCCTGGTGGCTACACCTTC. Amino acid sequence: CASSFGRSPGGYTF.

V and J are TRBV25-1 and TRBJ1-1, with a tentative D call TRBD1 (6 bases). Trimming took 1 base from V and 5 from J, leaving 14 bases between them. This CDR3 region has 15 residues. Germline V lookup: CDR1 MGHDK, CDR2 SYGVNS. The CDR3 region is CASSEWAGAKTEAFF. CDR3 bases: TGTGCCAGCAGTGAATGGGCGGGGGCGAAGACTGAAGCTTTCTTT.

The V gene is TRBV7-2, the J gene TRBJ1-6, with no clear D. The V end was cut by 1 base, the J end by 6 bases, with 10 bases between. Per germline, CDR1 SGHTA and CDR2 FQGNSA. The CDR3 runs to 15 residues. In nucleotides, the CDR3 is TGTGCCAGCAGCTTAGTTTTACAGATTAATTCACCCCTCCACTTT. This sequence encodes CASSLVLQINSPLHF.

The CDR3 is CASSFGKSTGLVGETQYF. The CDR3 DNA reads as TGTGCCAGCAGTTTCGGCAAGTCGACGGGACTAGTGGGGGAGACCCAGTACTTC. The chain recombines TRBV28 with TRBJ2-5; 8 nucleotides agree with TRBD2. The trim removed 3 bases at V and 5 bases at J, leaving 17 bases unmatched. Germline values: CDR1 MDHEN, CDR2 SYDVKM. This CDR3 comprises 18 residues.

This clone showed up just a few times. V and J are TRBV29-1 and TRBJ1-1, with no clear D. Germline lookup yields CDR1 SQVTM and CDR2 ANQGSEA. This CDR3 is built from 11 residues. V was pared by 7 bases and J by 8 bases, with 14 bases between. The CDR3 bases are TGCAGCGCGACTTCGGCCGGAGAAGCTTTCTTT. Translation gives CSATSAGEAFF.

This clone came up a few times. This chain joins TRBV28 and TRBJ2-1; no firm D call. Germline V gives CDR1 MDHEN, CDR2 SYDVKM. This CDR3 region has 13 residues. Trimming removed 6 bases from V and 3 bases from J, with 9 bases in between. This CDR3 reads CASRTLDYNEQFF. Here the CDR3 DNA reads TGTGCCAGCAGGACGCTAGACTACAATGAGCAGTTCTTC.

This clone was detected only a few times. The V and J genes are TRBV11-2 and TRBJ1-1, with D possibly being TRBD1 (6 bases). CDR3 length: 16 amino acids. With 3 bases removed from V and 0 bases from J, the gap between germline ends came to 14 bases. CDR1 is SGHAT, CDR2 FQNNGV, per germline. The CDR3 spells CASSLGWTEMNTEAFF. For the CDR3, the DNA is TGTGCCAGCAGCTTGGGGTGGACAGAGATGAACACTGAAGCTTTCTTT.

This chain joins TRBV7-2 and TRBJ1-3; the D is unclear. Germline CDR1 SGHTA, CDR2 FQGNSA. This CDR3 contains 17 residues. The V end lost 5 bases, the J end lost 0 bases, and 17 bases lay between the germline ends. CDR3 DNA sequence: TGTGCCAGCAGCCTCGTGGTAGGCACACCCTCTGGAAACACCATATATTTT. This sequence encodes CASSLVVGTPSGNTIYF.

Notes on this clone: Other DNA sequences in the same sample also yield this CDR3. The chain is built from TRBV5-4 and TRBJ2-3, with unresolved D. The length of the CDR3 is 14 residues. Germline V lookup: CDR1 SGHNT, CDR2 YYREEE (reference sequence). The germline V and J ends were trimmed by 0 bases and 1 base, with 6 bases remaining between them. The CDR3 DNA reads as TGTGCCAGCAGCTTGGCAGGACGCACAGATACGCAGTATTTT. This translates into CASSLAGRTDTQYF. Full variable domain (missing parts from reference TRBV5-4 and TRBJ2-3): ETGVTQSPTHLIKTRGQQVTLRCSSQSGHNTVSWYQQALGQGPQFIFQYYREEENGRGNFPPRFSGLQFPNYSSELNVNALELDDSALYLCASSLAGRTDTQYFGPGTRLTVL.

This clone was seen only a few times. The chain carries TRBV5-6 and TRBJ1-5; D may be TRBD1 (6 bases). CDR1 SGHDT and CDR2 YYEEEE come from the germline V gene. Trimming stripped 1 base from V and 4 bases from J, with 9 bases between. The CDR3 spans 14 residues. Here the CDR3 DNA reads TGTGCCAGCAGCTTGCGGGGGGCGAATCAGCCCCAGCATTTT. It translates to CASSLRGANQPQHF.